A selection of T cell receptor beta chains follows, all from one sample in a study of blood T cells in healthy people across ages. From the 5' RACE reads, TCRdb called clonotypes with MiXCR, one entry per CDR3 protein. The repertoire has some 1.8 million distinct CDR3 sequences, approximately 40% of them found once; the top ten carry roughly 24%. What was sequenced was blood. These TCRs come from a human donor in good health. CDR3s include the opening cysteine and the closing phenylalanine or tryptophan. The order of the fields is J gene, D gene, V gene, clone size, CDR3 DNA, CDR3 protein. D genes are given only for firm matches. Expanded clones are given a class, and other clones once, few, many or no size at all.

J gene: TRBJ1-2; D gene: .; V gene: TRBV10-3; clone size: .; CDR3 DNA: TGTGCCATCAGCGGGAGTGGCGTTCCCCTCTATGGCTACACCTTC; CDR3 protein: CAISGSGVPLYGYTF
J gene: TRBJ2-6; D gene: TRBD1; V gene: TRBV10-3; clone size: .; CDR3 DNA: TGTACCATCAGTGAGCACACGGACAGGGGTAAATCTGGGGCCAACGTCCTGACTTTC; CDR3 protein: CTISEHTDRGKSGANVLTF
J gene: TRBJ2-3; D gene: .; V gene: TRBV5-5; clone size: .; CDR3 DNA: TGTGCCAGCATCAGCAGGACATCCACAGATACGCAGTATTTT; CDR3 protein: CASISRTSTDTQYF
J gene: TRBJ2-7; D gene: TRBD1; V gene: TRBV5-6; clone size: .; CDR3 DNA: TGTGCCAGCAGCTTCTGGACAGGGGGCCTGCGGGAGCAGTACTTC; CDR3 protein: CASSFWTGGLREQYF
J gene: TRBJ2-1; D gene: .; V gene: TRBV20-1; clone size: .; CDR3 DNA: TGCAGTGCTAGAGATAGGGTCCTAGGTGGGTACAATGAGCAGTTCTTC; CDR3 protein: CSARDRVLGGYNEQFF
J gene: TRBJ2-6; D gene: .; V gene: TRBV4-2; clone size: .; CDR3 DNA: TGTGCCAGCAGCCAGGCAGGGCCCTCTGGGGCCAACGTCCTGACTTTC; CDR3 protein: CASSQAGPSGANVLTF
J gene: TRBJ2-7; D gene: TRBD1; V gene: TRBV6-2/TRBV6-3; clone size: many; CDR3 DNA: TGTGCCAGCAGACAGGGGCGCTACGAGCAGTACTTC; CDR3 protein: CASRQGRYEQYF
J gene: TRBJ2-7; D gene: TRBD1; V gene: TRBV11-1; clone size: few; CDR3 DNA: TGTGCCAGCAGCCCATCGGCGGACAGGGGAGGGTACGAGCAGTACTTC; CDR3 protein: CASSPSADRGGYEQYF
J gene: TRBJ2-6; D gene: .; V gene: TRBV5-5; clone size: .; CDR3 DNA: TGTGCCAGCAGCTTTTTGTGGGGAACTGGGGCCAACGTCCTGACTTTC; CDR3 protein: CASSFLWGTGANVLTF
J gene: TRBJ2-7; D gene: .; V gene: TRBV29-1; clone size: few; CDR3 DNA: TGCAGCGTTGAAAGTCACATATCCTACGAGCAGTACTTC; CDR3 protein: CSVESHISYEQYF
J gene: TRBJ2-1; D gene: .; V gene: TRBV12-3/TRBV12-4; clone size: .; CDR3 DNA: TGTGCCAGCAGTGCACCCCGGGACTCACCCTACAATGAGCAGTTCTTC; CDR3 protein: CASSAPRDSPYNEQFF
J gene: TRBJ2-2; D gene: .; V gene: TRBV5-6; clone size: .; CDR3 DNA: TGTGCCAGCAGCTTGCCAGGGATGGGCACCGGGGAGCTGTTTTTT; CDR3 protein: CASSLPGMGTGELFF
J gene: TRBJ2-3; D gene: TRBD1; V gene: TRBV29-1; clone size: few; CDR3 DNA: TGCAGCGTTAGTTCAGGGGGCCACCCAGATACGCAGTATTTT; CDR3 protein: CSVSSGGHPDTQYF
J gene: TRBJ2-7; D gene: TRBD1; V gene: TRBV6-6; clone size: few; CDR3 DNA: TGTGCCAGCAGCCGTACCGGGACAGGGGCCTCCTACGAGCAGTACTTC; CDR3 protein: CASSRTGTGASYEQYF
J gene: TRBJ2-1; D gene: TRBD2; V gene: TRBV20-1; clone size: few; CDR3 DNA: TGCAGTCCATCCGCGGCGGGGGGGCCCAATGAGCAGTTCTTC; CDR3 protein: CSPSAAGGPNEQFF
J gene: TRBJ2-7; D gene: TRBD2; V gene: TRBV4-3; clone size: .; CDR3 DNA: TGCGCCAGCAGCCAAGAAGGTAGCGGGGGATACTACGAGCAGTACTTC; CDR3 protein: CASSQEGSGGYYEQYF
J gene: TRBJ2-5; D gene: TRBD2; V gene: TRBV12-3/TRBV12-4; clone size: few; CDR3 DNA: TGTGCCAGCAGTCCGGGACTAGCGGGGGTTGACGAGACCCAGTACTTC; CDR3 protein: CASSPGLAGVDETQYF
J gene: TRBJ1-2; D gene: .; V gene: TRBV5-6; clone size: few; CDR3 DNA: TGTGCCAGCAGCTTGTGGGGTTACGATGGCTACACCTTC; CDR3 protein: CASSLWGYDGYTF
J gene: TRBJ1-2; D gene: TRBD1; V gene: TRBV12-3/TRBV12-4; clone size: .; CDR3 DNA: TGTGCCACCAGTGATTTGGGGACAGGGGGGACCTATGGCTACACCTTC; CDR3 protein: CATSDLGTGGTYGYTF
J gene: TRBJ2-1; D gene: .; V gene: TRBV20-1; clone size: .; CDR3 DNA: TGCAGTGCTAGGACTCCTAAAAGCTCCTACAATGAGCAGTTCTTC; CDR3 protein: CSARTPKSSYNEQFF
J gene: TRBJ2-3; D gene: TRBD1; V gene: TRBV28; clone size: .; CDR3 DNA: TGTGCCAGCAGGGGCCAAGGGGGCCGTAGCACAGATACGCAGTATTTT; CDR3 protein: CASRGQGGRSTDTQYF
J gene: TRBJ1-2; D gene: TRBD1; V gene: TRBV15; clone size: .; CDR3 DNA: TGTGCCACCAGCAGAGATCGTCTGGAGCAGGGGGTGGGTGGCTACACCTTC; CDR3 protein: CATSRDRLEQGVGGYTF
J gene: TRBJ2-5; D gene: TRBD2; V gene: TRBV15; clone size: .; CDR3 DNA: TGTGCCACCAGCAGAGATCTGGGGGGGCAAGAGACCCAGTACTTC; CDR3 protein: CATSRDLGGQETQYF
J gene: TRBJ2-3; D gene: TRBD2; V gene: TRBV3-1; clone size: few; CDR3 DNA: TGTGCCAGCAGCTGGACTACCGGGGGGGATACGCAGTATTTT; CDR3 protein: CASSWTTGGDTQYF